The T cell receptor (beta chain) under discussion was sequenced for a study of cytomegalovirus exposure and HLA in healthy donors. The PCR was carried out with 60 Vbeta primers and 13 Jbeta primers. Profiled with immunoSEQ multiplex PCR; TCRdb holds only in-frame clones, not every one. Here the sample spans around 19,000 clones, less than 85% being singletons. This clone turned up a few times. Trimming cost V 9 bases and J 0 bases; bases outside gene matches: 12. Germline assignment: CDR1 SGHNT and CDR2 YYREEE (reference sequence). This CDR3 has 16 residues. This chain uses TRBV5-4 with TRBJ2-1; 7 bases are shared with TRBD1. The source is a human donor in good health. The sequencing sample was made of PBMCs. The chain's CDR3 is CATIDRALSSYNEQFF. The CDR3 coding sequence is TGTGCCACAATCGACAGGGCCCTTTCCTCCTACAATGAGCAGTTCTTC.